A single sample gave rise to the 15 T cell receptor beta chains below, sequenced in a study of cytomegalovirus exposure and HLA in healthy donors. Use of 60 Vbeta and 13 Jbeta primers characterized the PCR. Some clones are missing from TCRdb's copy, which holds only in-frame ones; the method was immunoSEQ multiplex PCR. The data include about 150,000 clones; the top ten clones carry under 2%. Sequences were obtained from PBMCs. These receptors all come from a woman in her fifties or sixties in good health and CMV-seronegative.

The chain combines TRBV19 with TRBJ1-3, with a possible D match to TRBD1 (6 bases). Germline values: CDR1 LNHDA, CDR2 SQIVND (reference sequence). This CDR3 comprises 15 residues. The V end lost 9 bases, the J end lost 0 bases, and 15 bases lay between the germline ends. The CDR3 region has the DNA TGTGCCAGCACTAGACAGGTATCCTCTGGAAACACCATATATTTT. This translates into CASTRQVSSGNTIYF.

The chain links TRBV30 to TRBJ1-6; D uncertain. The germline V and J ends were trimmed by 4 bases and 14 bases, with 12 bases remaining between them. The length of the CDR3 is 11 residues. The V gene's germline CDR1 is GTSNPN and CDR2 SVGIG (reference sequence). CDR3 in DNA: TGTGCCTGGAATGAGGGCAGGTCCCTCCACTTT. Protein: CAWNEGRSLHF.

For the CDR3, the DNA is TGTGCCAGCAATCCTCGCCACAGCTCCTACGAGCAGTACTTC. This codes for CASNPRHSSYEQYF. V usage is TRBV28 and J usage is TRBJ2-7; no firm D call. Germline V gene sequence: CDR1 MDHEN, CDR2 SYDVKM. The V and J ends lost 7 bases and 0 bases respectively, with 13 bases between them. The CDR3 has 14 amino acids.

The genes are TRBV2 and TRBJ1-1; D gene uncertain. The CDR3 loop spans 10 amino acids. Trimming shortened V by 4 bases and J by 7 bases, and 4 bases separated the two germline ends. Germline assignment: CDR1 SNHLY and CDR2 FYNNEI. The CDR3 nucleotides read TGTGCCAGCAGTGCGGTTGAAGCTTTCTTT. Its protein product is CASSAVEAFF.

Points on this clone: Other DNA sequences in the sample encode the same CDR3. This chain connects TRBV4-1 to TRBJ1-2, with D possibly TRBD1 on 5 matching bases. This CDR3 region has 13 residues. V was trimmed by 1 base and J by 6 bases, leaving 9 bases between them. The germline V gene encodes CDR1 MGHRA and CDR2 YSYEKL. The CDR3 DNA reads TGCGCCAGCAGCCAAGGGACAAGCGATGGCTACACCTTC. Translation: CASSQGTSDGYTF.

The chain is built from TRBV18 and TRBJ2-1, with 10 bases identical to TRBD2. With 0 bases clipped from V and 5 bases from J, the junction kept 10 bases outside the gene matches. Germline V CDR1 and CDR2: KGHSH, LQKENI. CDR3 length: 18 residues. The CDR3 DNA reads as TGTGCCAGCTCACCACCGGGAGGGTTCGGACTAGCGGACAATGAGCAGTTCTTC. Its translation: CASSPPGGFGLADNEQFF.

The chain employs TRBV6-5 and TRBJ1-2; the D is unclear. CDR1 and CDR2 from the germline V gene are MNHEY and SVGAGI. Trimming left V 4 bases short and J 4 bases short, with 16 bases between. There are 15 residues in the CDR3. CDR3: CASSSPSGEVYGYTF. Written as DNA, the CDR3 is TGTGCCAGCAGTTCCCCCTCGGGTGAAGTCTATGGCTACACCTTC.

The chain is built from TRBV4-3 and TRBJ2-1, with D tentatively TRBD1 (5 bases). The CDR3 extends over 16 amino acids. From germline, CDR1 is LGHNA and CDR2 YSLEER. The germline V and J ends were trimmed by 0 bases and 3 bases, with 12 bases remaining between them. CDR3 residues: CASSQDLQELYNEQFF. The CDR3 DNA follows: TGCGCCAGCAGCCAAGATCTACAGGAGCTCTACAATGAGCAGTTCTTC.

The chain couples TRBV7-8 to TRBJ2-3; D may be TRBD1 (5 bases). Trimming stripped 3 bases from V and 5 bases from J, with 6 bases between. The CDR3 length is 12 residues. Germline V lookup: CDR1 SGHVS, CDR2 FQNEAQ. CDR3 sequence (DNA): TGTGCCAGCAGCTTTACAGGAGATACGCAGTATTTT. This translates into CASSFTGDTQYF. Combining the CDR3 with reference TRBV7-8 and TRBJ2-3 gives the whole variable domain GAGVSQSPRYKVAKRGQDVALRCDPISGHVSLFWYQQALGQGPEFLTYFQNEAQLDKSGLPSDRFFAERPEGSVSTLKIQRTQQEDSAVYLCASSFTGDTQYFGPGTRLTVL.

On this clone: The identical CDR3 is also encoded by other nucleotide sequences in the sample. The chain recombines TRBV9 with TRBJ2-2; no firm D call. V was pared by 1 base and J by 2 bases, with 9 bases between. CDR3 length equals 15 residues. Germline assignment: CDR1 SGDLS and CDR2 YYNGEE. The CDR3 reads CASSVRTANTGELFF. DNA of the CDR3: TGTGCCAGCAGCGTACGCACAGCCAACACCGGGGAGCTGTTTTTT. Using reference TRBV9 and TRBJ2-2 for the parts outside the CDR3, the full variable domain is DSGVTQTPKHLITATGQRVTLRCSPRSGDLSVYWYQQSLDQGLQFLIQYYNGEERAKGNILERFSAQQFPDLHSELNLSSLELGDSALYFCASSVRTANTGELFFGEGSRLTVL.

The genes are TRBV29-1 and TRBJ1-1; perhaps TRBD1 as D (6 bases). CDR3 size: 11 residues. The germline V and J ends were trimmed by 6 bases and 11 bases, with 16 bases remaining between them. Germline V gives CDR1 SQVTM, CDR2 ANQGSEA. The CDR3 loop reads CSVALQGRAFF. In DNA form, the CDR3 reads TGCAGCGTAGCGCTACAGGGAAGGGCTTTCTTT.

The CDR3 DNA sequence: TGCGCCAGCAGCCACCAGGGGGCGTCCCCAGATACGCAGTATTTT. It is translated as CASSHQGASPDTQYF. J is TRBJ2-3 and V is TRBV4-1; 8 bases map to TRBD1. V gave up 3 bases and J gave up 4 bases; unmatched junction bases: 6. CDR3 size: 15 residues. CDR1 is MGHRA, CDR2 YSYEKL, per germline.

J is TRBJ2-2 and V is TRBV19; 7 bases are shared with TRBD2. The CDR3 has 15 amino acids. J gave up 5 bases and V 3 bases, and 6 bases lay outside the gene matches. Per the germline V gene, CDR1 is LNHDA and CDR2 is SQIVND (reference sequence). CDR3 in DNA: TGTGCCAGTAGTATCATCGCGGGGGATACCGGGGAGCTGTTTTTT. It translates to CASSIIAGDTGELFF.

V and J are TRBV9 and TRBJ1-1; TRBD1 matches 9 bases. The trim removed 5 bases at V and 5 bases at J, leaving 10 bases unmatched. The length of the CDR3 is 15 residues. CDR1 is SGDLS, CDR2 YYNGEE, per germline. CDR3 coding DNA: TGTGCCAGCAGTAAAGGGACAGGGTCGGGAACTGAAGCTTTCTTT. It translates to CASSKGTGSGTEAFF.

The rearrangement links TRBV5-1 to TRBJ1-6; TRBD1 matches at 7 bases. This CDR3 comprises 15 residues. V shed 0 bases and J 8 bases; nucleotides not matched to a gene: 5. Per germline, CDR1 SGHRS and CDR2 YFSETQ. The CDR3, as DNA: TGCGCCAGCAGCTTGGGTCGGGACAGTTATTCACCCCTCCACTTT. This gives the protein CASSLGRDSYSPLHF. The full variable domain, its missing parts supplied by reference TRBV5-1 and TRBJ1-6, is KAGVTQTPRYLIKTRGQQVTLSCSPISGHRSVSWYQQTPGQGLQFLFEYFSETQRNKGNFPGRFSGRQFSNSRSEMNVSTLELGDSALYLCASSLGRDSYSPLHFGNGTRLTVT.